A single sample gave rise to the 27 T cell receptor beta chains below, sequenced in a study of neoadjuvant nivolumab and ipilimumab in lung cancer. Profiling relied on immunoSEQ multiplex PCR, and the TCRdb table lists in-frame clones only, not all of them. The sample includes over 25,000 clones, 75% to 80% of them seen just once. Sequencing was performed on tumor tissue, taken after neoadjuvant nivolumab, alone or with ipilimumab, at or shortly before surgery. The receptor set was obtained from an adult with non-small cell lung cancer.

The chain carries TRBV4-1 and TRBJ1-6; D not certain. The germline CDR1 and CDR2 sequences are MGHRA and YSYEKL. The V gene lost 0 bases and the J gene lost 15 bases, with 12 bases spanning the gap. The CDR3 covers 13 residues. CDR3 sequence (DNA): TGCGCCAGCAGCCAAGATAGTCCCTTTGTCCTCCACTTT. Translated, it gives CASSQDSPFVLHF.

The J gene is TRBJ1-2, the V gene TRBV5-5; D is perhaps TRBD1 (6 bases). Per the germline V gene, CDR1 is SGHKS and CDR2 is YYEKEE (reference sequence). The CDR3 is made up of 15 amino acids. Deletions cut 2 bases from V and 4 bases from J, with 15 bases between. The CDR3 nucleotides read TGTGCCAGCAGCTTAGGGGGGTCCGGGGTCTATGGCTACACCTTC. Encoded protein: CASSLGGSGVYGYTF.

This chain links TRBV11-2 with TRBJ1-2; no clear D gene. CDR3 length: 13 residues. The germline V and J ends were trimmed by 7 bases and 0 bases, with 9 bases remaining between them. Germline CDR1 SGHAT, CDR2 FQNNGV. This chain's CDR3 is CASTTVANYGYTF. The DNA of the CDR3 is TGTGCCAGCACCACCGTTGCTAACTATGGCTACACCTTC.

This clone is medium-sized. V and J are TRBV6-1 and TRBJ1-5; no clear D gene. This CDR3 is 13 amino acids long. Trimming removed 4 bases from V and 5 bases from J, with 9 bases in between. Per germline, CDR1 MNHNS and CDR2 SASEGT. The CDR3 loop is CASSGASHQPQHF. The CDR3 DNA reads TGTGCCAGCAGTGGGGCGTCCCATCAGCCCCAGCATTTT.

The chain has TRBV29-1 and TRBJ2-7; either TRBD1 or TRBD2 may fit D (5 bases each). The CDR3 spans 14 residues. The germline V gene encodes CDR1 SQVTM and CDR2 ANQGSEA. V was trimmed by 4 bases and J by 0 bases, leaving 13 bases between them. The chain's CDR3 is CSVAGTQSSYEQYF. CDR3 nucleotide sequence: TGCAGCGTTGCCGGGACCCAGAGCTCCTACGAGCAGTACTTC.

The rearrangement links TRBV10-3 to TRBJ2-7; 7 bases are a match to TRBD1. Germline V gene lookup returns CDR1 ENHRY and CDR2 SYGVKD. With 6 bases clipped from V and 4 bases from J, the junction kept 9 bases outside the gene matches. This CDR3 region has 14 residues. CDR3 protein: CAIRPDRESYEQYF. The CDR3 DNA reads TGTGCCATCAGACCCGACAGGGAGAGTTACGAGCAGTACTTC.

The chain recombines TRBV6-6 with TRBJ1-2; D is ambiguous. The CDR3 covers 13 residues. The V gene lost 2 bases and the J gene lost 1 base, with 5 bases spanning the gap. Germline lookup yields CDR1 MNHNY and CDR2 SVGAGI (reference sequence). CDR3 bases: TGTGCCAGCAGTTACGATGGTAACTATGGCTACACCTTC. It encodes CASSYDGNYGYTF.

This chain uses TRBV5-1 with TRBJ1-2; tentatively, D is TRBD1 (5 bases). The CDR3 spans 14 residues. The V gene's germline CDR1 is SGHRS and CDR2 YFSETQ. Trimming took 5 bases from V and 5 from J, leaving 16 bases between them. The DNA of the CDR3 is TGCGCCAGCAGGCCAGGGAGTAGCTCATATGGCTACACCTTC. This codes for CASRPGSSSYGYTF.

V gene TRBV10-2 combines with J gene TRBJ2-2, with D unclear. Germline V CDR1 and CDR2: WSHSY, SAAADI. V gave up 2 bases and J gave up 6 bases, with 16 bases separating them. The CDR3 sequence is 16 residues long. This CDR3 reads CASSEINVQVAGELFF. The CDR3 nucleotides are TGCGCCAGCAGTGAGATTAATGTCCAGGTCGCCGGGGAGCTGTTTTTT.

The chain joins TRBV30 to TRBJ2-3, with TRBD2 identical over 10 bases. V gave up 0 bases and J gave up 1 base; unmatched junction bases: 7. This CDR3 is 17 amino acids long. Per germline, CDR1 GTSNPN and CDR2 SVGIG (reference sequence). CDR3 DNA: TGTGCCTGGAGTGTACGGGCTAGCGGGGGACGCACAGATACGCAGTATTTT. It yields the protein CAWSVRASGGRTDTQYF.

The chain uses TRBV5-4 and TRBJ2-7; D gene uncertain. The germline V gene encodes CDR1 SGHNT and CDR2 YYREEE (reference sequence). This CDR3 is 14 amino acids long. Trimming cost V 4 bases and J 0 bases, with 11 bases left between them. For the CDR3, the DNA is TGTGCCAGCAGCGTAGACCTAAGCTCCTACGAGCAGTACTTC. This codes for CASSVDLSSYEQYF.

This chain uses TRBV11-2 with TRBJ2-5; 10 bases match TRBD1. Trimming removed 1 base from V and 3 bases from J; junction bases left unmatched: 5. The CDR3 is 16 residues long. CDR1 and CDR2 from the germline V gene are SGHAT and FQNNGV. The CDR3 spells CASSLGRDRGEETQYF. For the CDR3, the DNA is TGTGCCAGCAGCTTAGGGAGGGACAGGGGTGAAGAGACCCAGTACTTC. The full variable domain, with the rest looked up from reference TRBV11-2 and TRBJ2-5, is EAGVAQSPRYKIIEKRQSVAFWCNPISGHATLYWYQQILGQGPKLLIQFQNNGVVDDSQLPKDRFSAERLKGVDSTLKIQPAKLEDSAVYLCASSLGRDRGEETQYFGPGTRLLVL.

The chain uses TRBV29-1 and TRBJ1-3; no definite D call. Trimming cost V 5 bases and J 0 bases, with 11 bases left between them. The CDR3 is made up of 14 amino acids. From germline, CDR1 is SQVTM and CDR2 ANQGSEA. CDR3: CSVRADLSGNTIYF. The CDR3 bases are TGCAGCGTTCGGGCAGACCTCTCTGGAAACACCATATATTTT.

This rearrangement joins TRBV11-3 to TRBJ1-1; no clear D. From germline, CDR1 is SGHNT and CDR2 YENEEA. The CDR3 length is 13 residues. The ends were cut back, 3 bases at V and 1 base at J, with 6 bases in the middle. CDR3 sequence: CASSFYRNTEAFF. Here the CDR3 DNA reads TGTGCCAGCAGCTTCTATCGGAACACTGAAGCTTTCTTT.

The chain carries TRBV4-2 and TRBJ2-5, with D uncertain. There are 15 residues in the CDR3. Germline CDR1 LGHNA, CDR2 YNFKEQ. V dropped 0 bases and J dropped 2 bases, with 10 bases sitting between them. Here the CDR3 DNA reads TGTGCCAGCAGCCAAGATGGGCCTCCTCAAGAGACCCAGTACTTC. It yields the protein CASSQDGPPQETQYF.

The J gene is TRBJ1-1, the V gene TRBV18, with 7 positions matching TRBD1. Germline V CDR1 and CDR2: KGHSH, LQKENI. This CDR3 has 12 amino acids. V was pared by 5 bases and J by 6 bases, with 3 bases of the junction left unmatched. CDR3 protein: CASSTGVPEAFF. CDR3 bases: TGTGCCAGCTCAACAGGGGTGCCTGAAGCTTTCTTT.

This clone was counted between two and nine times. V is TRBV11-1 and J is TRBJ2-2; D perhaps matches TRBD1 (6 bases). In germline, CDR1 is SGHAT, CDR2 FQDESV (reference sequence). The CDR3 runs to 16 residues. Trimming took off 3 bases at V and 4 bases at J, with 15 bases between the two ends. CDR3 DNA: TGTGCCAGCAGCTTGCAACAACAGGGTGGCACCGGGGAGCTGTTTTTT. Encoded protein: CASSLQQQGGTGELFF.

The V and J genes are TRBV5-4 and TRBJ2-2, with 7 bases aligning to TRBD2. The CDR3 runs 16 residues. Trimming at V came to 0 bases and at J to 1 base, leaving 3 bases not matched to a gene. Germline CDR1 reads SGHNT; CDR2 reads YYREEE (reference sequence). The CDR3 loop is CASSLDGGENTGELFF. CDR3 in DNA: TGTGCCAGCAGCTTGGATGGGGGGGAGAACACCGGGGAGCTGTTTTTT.

V is TRBV5-4 and J is TRBJ1-6, with TRBD1 matching over 9 bases. V dropped 0 bases and J dropped 10; count of bases not matched to a gene: 8. Germline V CDR1 and CDR2: SGHNT, YYREEE (reference sequence). This CDR3 has 16 amino acids. The CDR3: CASSLGLGQGLSPLHF. The DNA for the CDR3 is TGTGCCAGCAGCTTGGGATTGGGACAGGGATTATCACCCCTCCACTTT.

The chain combines TRBV7-3 with TRBJ1-1, with D maybe TRBD1 (6 bases). CDR3 length equals 15 residues. Germline V gene data show CDR1 as SGHTA and CDR2 as FQGTGA. V lost 5 bases and J lost 1, with 14 bases in between. The CDR3 DNA sequence: TGTGCCAGCAGCCCCATGGGGGGCCCGAACACTGAAGCTTTCTTT. It is translated as CASSPMGGPNTEAFF.

The rearrangement joins TRBV5-6 to TRBJ2-3, with 7 bases that match TRBD1. The CDR3 totals 15 residues. Germline CDR1 reads SGHDT; CDR2 reads YYEEEE. The junction had 10 bases not matched to a gene; V was cut back by 3 bases and J by 6 bases. The CDR3 nucleotides are TGTGCCAGCAGCTCGAGGGGGCCGCTCTCTGATACGCAGTATTTT. This encodes CASSSRGPLSDTQYF.

The chain employs TRBV5-1 and TRBJ2-7; the match to TRBD2 covers 7 bases. J was trimmed by 0 bases and V by 0 bases; bases with no gene match: 6. The CDR3 covers 16 residues. Germline CDR1 reads SGHRS; CDR2 reads YFSETQ. The DNA for the CDR3 is TGCGCCAGCAGCTTGGGAAGCGGGGACGGCTCCTACGAGCAGTACTTC. It translates to CASSLGSGDGSYEQYF.

The chain is built from TRBV6-5 and TRBJ1-4; D ambiguous. The germline V gene encodes CDR1 MNHEY and CDR2 SVGAGI. CDR3 size: 13 residues. The V end lost 2 bases, the J end lost 7 bases, and 8 bases lay between the germline ends. CDR3 sequence: CASSYTRGEKLFF. The CDR3 region has the DNA TGTGCCAGCAGTTACACCAGAGGTGAAAAACTGTTTTTT.

There are a few counts of this clone. CDR3 loop: CASSGGHSLAKNIQYF. CDR3 coding DNA: TGTGCCAGCAGCGGGGGACATTCCCTAGCCAAAAACATTCAGTACTTC. This chain links TRBV5-5 with TRBJ2-4; possible D gene TRBD1, 6 bases. Germline CDR1 reads SGHKS; CDR2 reads YYEKEE (reference sequence). V was cut by 4 bases and J by 0 bases, with 14 bases left in between. The CDR3 is 16 residues long.

This rearrangement joins TRBV7-2 to TRBJ2-6; D is unclear. Trimming shortened V by 5 bases and J by 5 bases, and 13 bases separated the two germline ends. The CDR3 loop spans 15 amino acids. Germline V gene sequence: CDR1 SGHTA, CDR2 FQGNSA. CDR3 bases: TGTGCCAGCAGCGCTCTGGATGCGAGGGCCAACGTCCTGACTTTC. Protein: CASSALDARANVLTF.

The rearrangement uses TRBV2 and TRBJ1-5, with D unclear. Per germline, CDR1 SNHLY and CDR2 FYNNEI. This CDR3 region has 14 residues. Trimming left V 2 bases short and J 4 bases short, with 9 bases between. CDR3 nucleotides: TGTGCCAGCAGTGAATTAGTCGGTAATCAGCCCCAGCATTTT. Translation: CASSELVGNQPQHF.

This chain connects TRBV5-4 to TRBJ2-3; 9 bases map to TRBD2. In germline, CDR1 is SGHNT, CDR2 YYREEE (reference sequence). This CDR3 is built from 17 residues. Trimming at V came to 4 bases and at J to 2 bases, leaving 11 bases not matched to a gene. In DNA form, the CDR3 reads TGTGCCAGCAGCCCGAGACCGCGGGGGGGCGACACAGATACGCAGTATTTT. Its translation is CASSPRPRGGDTDTQYF. The variable domain in full, completed from reference TRBV5-4 and TRBJ2-3, reads ETGVTQSPTHLIKTRGQQVTLRCSSQSGHNTVSWYQQALGQGPQFIFQYYREEENGRGNFPPRFSGLQFPNYSSELNVNALELDDSALYLCASSPRPRGGDTDTQYFGPGTRLTVL.